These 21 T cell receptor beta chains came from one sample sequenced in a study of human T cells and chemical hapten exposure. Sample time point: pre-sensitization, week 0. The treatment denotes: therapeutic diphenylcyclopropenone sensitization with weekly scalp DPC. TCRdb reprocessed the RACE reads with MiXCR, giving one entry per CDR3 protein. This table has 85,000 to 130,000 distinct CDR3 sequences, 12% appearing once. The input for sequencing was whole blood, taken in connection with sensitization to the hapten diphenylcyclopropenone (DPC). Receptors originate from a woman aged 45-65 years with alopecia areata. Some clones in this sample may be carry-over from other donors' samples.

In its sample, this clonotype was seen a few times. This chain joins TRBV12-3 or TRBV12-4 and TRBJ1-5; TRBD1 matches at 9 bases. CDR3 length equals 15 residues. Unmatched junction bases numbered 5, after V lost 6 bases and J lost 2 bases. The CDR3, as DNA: TGTGCCAGCAGCGCACAGGGGGCGGGCAATCAGCCCCAGCATTTT. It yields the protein CASSAQGAGNQPQHF.

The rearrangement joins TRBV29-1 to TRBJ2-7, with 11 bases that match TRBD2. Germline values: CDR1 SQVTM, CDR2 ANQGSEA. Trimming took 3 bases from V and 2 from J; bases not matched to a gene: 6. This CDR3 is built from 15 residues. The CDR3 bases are TGCAGCGTTGAGGCGACTAGCGGGGAGACCTACGAGCAGTACTTC. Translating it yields CSVEATSGETYEQYF.

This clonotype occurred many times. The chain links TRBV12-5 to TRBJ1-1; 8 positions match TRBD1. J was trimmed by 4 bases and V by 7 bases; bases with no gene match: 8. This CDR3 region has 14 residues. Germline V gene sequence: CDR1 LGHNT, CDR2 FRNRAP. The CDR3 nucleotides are TGTGCTAGTGCCAAAGGACAGGGCGGCACTGAAGCTTTCTTT. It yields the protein CASAKGQGGTEAFF.

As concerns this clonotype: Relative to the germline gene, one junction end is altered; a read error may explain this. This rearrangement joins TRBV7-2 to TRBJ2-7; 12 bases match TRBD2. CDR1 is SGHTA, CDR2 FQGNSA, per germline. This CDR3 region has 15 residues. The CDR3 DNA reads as TGTGCCAGCAGCTTAGAATCGGCTAGCGGGGGGGCCCGCCACTTC. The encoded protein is CASSLESASGGARHF.

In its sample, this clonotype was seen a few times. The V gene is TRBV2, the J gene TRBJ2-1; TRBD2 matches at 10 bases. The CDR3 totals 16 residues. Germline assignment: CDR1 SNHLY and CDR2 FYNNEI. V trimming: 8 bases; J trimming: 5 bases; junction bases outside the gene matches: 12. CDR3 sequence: CASQRGTSGDDNEQFF. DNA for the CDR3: TGTGCCAGCCAAAGAGGCACTAGCGGGGACGACAATGAGCAGTTCTTC.

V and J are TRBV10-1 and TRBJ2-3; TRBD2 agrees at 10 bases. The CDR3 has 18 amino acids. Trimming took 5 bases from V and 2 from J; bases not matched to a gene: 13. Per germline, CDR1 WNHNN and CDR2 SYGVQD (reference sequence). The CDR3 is CASSPKLELAGFTDTQYF. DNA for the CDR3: TGCGCCAGCAGTCCCAAATTAGAACTAGCGGGGTTCACAGATACGCAGTATTTT.

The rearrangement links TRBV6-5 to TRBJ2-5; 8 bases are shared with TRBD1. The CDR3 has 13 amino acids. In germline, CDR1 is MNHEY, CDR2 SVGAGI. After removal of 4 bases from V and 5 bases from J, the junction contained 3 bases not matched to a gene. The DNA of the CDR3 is TGTGCCAGCAGTTCCCGGGACAGGGAGACCCAGTACTTC. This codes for CASSSRDRETQYF.

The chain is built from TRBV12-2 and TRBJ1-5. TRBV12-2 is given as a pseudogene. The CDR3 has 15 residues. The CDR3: CASRLAQRRDQPQHF. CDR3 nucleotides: TGTGCAAGTCGCTTAGCGCAACGGCGAGATCAGCCCCAGCATTTT.

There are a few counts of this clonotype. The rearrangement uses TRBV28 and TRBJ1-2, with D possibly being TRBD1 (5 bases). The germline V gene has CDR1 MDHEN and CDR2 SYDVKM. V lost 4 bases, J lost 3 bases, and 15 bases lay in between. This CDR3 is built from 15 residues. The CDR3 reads CASSSPGENDYGYTF. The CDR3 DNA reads TGTGCCAGCAGTTCCCCGGGGGAAAACGACTATGGCTACACCTTC.

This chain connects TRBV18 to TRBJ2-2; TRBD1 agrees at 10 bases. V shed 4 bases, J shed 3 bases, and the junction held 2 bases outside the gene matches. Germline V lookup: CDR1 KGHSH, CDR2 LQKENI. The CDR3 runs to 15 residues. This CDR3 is CASSLGQGDTGELFF. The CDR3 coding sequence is TGTGCCAGCTCACTAGGACAGGGGGACACCGGGGAGCTGTTTTTT.

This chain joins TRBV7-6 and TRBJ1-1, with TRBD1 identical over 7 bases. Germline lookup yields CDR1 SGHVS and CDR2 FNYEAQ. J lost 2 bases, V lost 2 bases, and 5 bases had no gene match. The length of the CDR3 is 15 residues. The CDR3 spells CASSLTQGVNTEAFF. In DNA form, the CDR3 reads TGTGCCAGCAGCTTAACCCAGGGGGTAAACACTGAAGCTTTCTTT.

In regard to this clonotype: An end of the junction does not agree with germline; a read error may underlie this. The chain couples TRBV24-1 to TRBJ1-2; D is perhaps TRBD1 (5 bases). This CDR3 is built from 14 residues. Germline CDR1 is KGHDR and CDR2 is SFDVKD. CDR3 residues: CATSERGDFYGYTF. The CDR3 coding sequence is TGTGCCACTAGTGAGCGAGGGGATTTCTATGGCTACACCTTC.

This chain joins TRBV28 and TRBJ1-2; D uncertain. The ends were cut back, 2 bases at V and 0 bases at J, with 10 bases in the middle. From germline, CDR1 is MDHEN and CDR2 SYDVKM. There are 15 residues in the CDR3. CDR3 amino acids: CASSLTLVTNYGYTF. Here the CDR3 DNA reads TGTGCCAGCAGTTTAACATTAGTCACTAACTATGGCTACACCTTC.

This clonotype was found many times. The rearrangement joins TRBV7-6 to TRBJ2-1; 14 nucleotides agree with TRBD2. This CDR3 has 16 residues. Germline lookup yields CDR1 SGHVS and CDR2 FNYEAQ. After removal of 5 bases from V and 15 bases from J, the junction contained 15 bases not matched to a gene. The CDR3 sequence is CASSPTGLAGGARAFF. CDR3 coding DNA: TGTGCCAGCAGCCCGACCGGACTAGCGGGGGGCGCGCGGGCGTTCTTC.

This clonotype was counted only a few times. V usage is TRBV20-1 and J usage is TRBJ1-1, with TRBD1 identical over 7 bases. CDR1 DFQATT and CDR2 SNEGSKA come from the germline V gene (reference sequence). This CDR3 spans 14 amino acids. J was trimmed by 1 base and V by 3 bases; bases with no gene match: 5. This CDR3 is CSARGGQTNTEAFF. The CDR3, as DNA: TGCAGTGCTAGGGGGGGACAGACGAACACTGAAGCTTTCTTT.

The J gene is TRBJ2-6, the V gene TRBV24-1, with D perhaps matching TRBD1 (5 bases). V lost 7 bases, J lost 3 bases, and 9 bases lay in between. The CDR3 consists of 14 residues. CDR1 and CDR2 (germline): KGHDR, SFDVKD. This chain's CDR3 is CATRDSNGANVLTF. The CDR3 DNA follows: TGTGCCACCAGAGACAGCAATGGGGCCAACGTCCTGACTTTC.

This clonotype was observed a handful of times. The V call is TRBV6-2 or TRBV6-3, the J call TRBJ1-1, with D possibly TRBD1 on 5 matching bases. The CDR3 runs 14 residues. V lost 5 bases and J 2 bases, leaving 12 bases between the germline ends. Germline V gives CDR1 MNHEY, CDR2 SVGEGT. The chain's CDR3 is CASSPARANTEAFF. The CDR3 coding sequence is TGTGCCAGCAGTCCTGCCAGGGCCAACACTGAAGCTTTCTTT.

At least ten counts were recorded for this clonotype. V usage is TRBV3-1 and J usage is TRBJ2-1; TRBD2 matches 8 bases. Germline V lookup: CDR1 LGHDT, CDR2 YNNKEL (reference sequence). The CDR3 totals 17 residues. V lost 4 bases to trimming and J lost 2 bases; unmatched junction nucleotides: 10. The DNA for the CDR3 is TGTGCCAGCAGCCCCCGGGGAGCGGGAGCCCCCTACAATGAGCAGTTCTTC. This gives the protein CASSPRGAGAPYNEQFF.

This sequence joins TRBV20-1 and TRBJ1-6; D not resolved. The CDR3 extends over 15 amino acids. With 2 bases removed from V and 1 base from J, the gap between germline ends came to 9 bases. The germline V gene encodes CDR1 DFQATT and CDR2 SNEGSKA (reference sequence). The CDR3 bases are TGCAGTGCTAGACTCCCCGGGTCCTATAATTCACCCCTCCACTTT. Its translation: CSARLPGSYNSPLHF.

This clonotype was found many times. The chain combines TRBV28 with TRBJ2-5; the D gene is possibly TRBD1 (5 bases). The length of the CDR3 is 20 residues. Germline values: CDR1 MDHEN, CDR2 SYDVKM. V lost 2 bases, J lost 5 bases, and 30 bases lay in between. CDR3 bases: TGTGCCAGCAGTTTACCATTTGGCAGGGTCGGCACAGTAGGTATGGAGACCCAGTACTTC. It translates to CASSLPFGRVGTVGMETQYF.

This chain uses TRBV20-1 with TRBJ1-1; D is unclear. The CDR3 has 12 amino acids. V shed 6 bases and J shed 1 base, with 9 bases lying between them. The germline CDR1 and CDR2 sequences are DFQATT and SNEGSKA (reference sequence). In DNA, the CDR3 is TGCAGTGCCGTGGACGGGAACACTGAAGCTTTCTTT. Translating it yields CSAVDGNTEAFF.